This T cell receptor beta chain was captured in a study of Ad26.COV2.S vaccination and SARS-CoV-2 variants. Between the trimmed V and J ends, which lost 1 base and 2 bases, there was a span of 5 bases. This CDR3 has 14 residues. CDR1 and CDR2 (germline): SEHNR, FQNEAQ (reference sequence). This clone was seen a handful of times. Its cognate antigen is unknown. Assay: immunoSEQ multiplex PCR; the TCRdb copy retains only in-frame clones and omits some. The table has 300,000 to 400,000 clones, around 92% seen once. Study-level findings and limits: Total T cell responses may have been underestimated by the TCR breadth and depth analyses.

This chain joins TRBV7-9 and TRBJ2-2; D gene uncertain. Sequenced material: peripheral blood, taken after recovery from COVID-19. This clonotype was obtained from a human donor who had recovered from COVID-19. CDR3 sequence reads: CASSLVFNTGELFF. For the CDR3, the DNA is TGTGCCAGCAGCTTAGTATTTAACACCGGGGAGCTGTTTTTT.